This TCR beta chain emerged from a study of blood T cell repertoires in COVID-19. Study-wide context: The United States, Italy and Spain were the sources of the acute and convalescent COVID-19 samples. Nucleic acid was either cDNA or gDNA, and it came from T cells, B-cell-depleted T cells, or PBMCs.

V shed 5 bases and J shed 0 bases, with 18 bases lying between them. The CDR3 is 17 residues long. CDR1 and CDR2 from the germline V gene are PRHDT and FYEKMQ (reference sequence). Original processing methods: Reference gene primer amplification yielded estimated nucleated cell counts. Assay used: immunoSEQ multiplex PCR; TCRdb lists only in-frame clones, some missing. V, J and clone size are those of that table, while D and trimming were read from the DNA. Of 260,000 or so clones in the sample, roughly 87% were seen once. The clonotype originates from a man younger than 35 with active or convalescent COVID-19. The material sequenced was peripheral blood. The chain couples TRBV13 to TRBJ2-3, with TRBD1 as a possible D gene (6 bases). CDR3 amino acids: CASSPDSGTLSTDTQYF. CDR3 nucleotide sequence: TGTGCCAGCAGCCCGGATTCCGGGACATTAAGCACAGATACGCAGTATTTT.